This T cell receptor (beta chain) is drawn from a study of cytomegalovirus exposure and HLA in healthy donors (TCRdb year 2017). Describing the broader study: In an earlier analysis of about 560 of the donors, around 290 Gb of sequence data and 90 million to 130 million unique TCR beta sequences from roughly 180 million T cells were reported. An early release that covered more than 550 HLA-typed donors contained approximately 300 gigabases of sequencing data and approximately 85 million unique TCR sequences. Of the 300 to 500 genotyped donors, less than 85% were placed in the genetic ancestry cluster associated with self-reported Caucasian donors. The aim of the study was to test whether cataloging public T cell receptors could identify signatures of past pathogen exposure. The study used immunosequencing to profile the T cell repertoires of approximately 640 subjects and linked those repertoires to cytomegalovirus serostatus. A separate validation cohort of 100 to 150 different subjects was used in addition to the 666-subject first cohort. To predict cytomegalovirus infection status, the study combined high-throughput TCR immunosequencing, statistical association of individual TCRs with disease status, and machine learning. To study patterns of TCR occurrence, a later analysis re-analyzed previously published TCR beta repertoires from 666 donors and added high-resolution HLA genotyping. Rather than drawing on any new phenotypic data, the later analysis identified candidate immune exposures from TCR beta sequences and the way those sequences occurred across donors. An earlier analysis of 500 to 750 of the donors applied high-throughput TCR beta sequencing to assess whether each TCR beta V gene segment acted as functional or pseudogenic. Donor age, sex, ethnicity and CMV serostatus were compiled together with the repertoire data. A later genetic analysis used genome-wide SNP genotypes for 398 of the 666 donors, treating that subset as a discovery cohort. Every discovery cohort repertoire had been produced on one sequencing platform. Class I and class II HLA loci were covered by the typing at four-digit resolution. The number of donors typed differed by locus, with roughly 629-640 for A, B, C, DRB1 and DQB1, around 500 for DQA1, 606 for DPA1, and under 490 for DPB1. Because of strong linkage in the cohort, roughly 5 DR-DQ haplotypes were treated as single units for association and clustering. Among 350 to 400 genotyped donors of the cohort, an average of 235,054 unique TCR beta nucleotide sequences were sequenced per donor, approximately 20% of them non-productive.

The cohort consisted of approximately 690 healthy bone marrow donors. At the time of sampling, every cohort member was nominally healthy, though immune exposures that went unrecorded were likely present. The donor tested CMV seronegative and was one of the 352 seronegative cohort members. A peripheral blood sample was provided by each donor, and peripheral blood mononuclear cells were used for TCR beta sequencing. Genomic DNA extraction from the blood cell samples was performed with the Qiagen DNeasy Blood Extraction Kit. Note on this clone: The specificity of this receptor is unknown. Per-base quality was not reported, and no clone a single base away is much larger than it.

Overall study outcomes, separate from this receptor: Several of the top co-occurrence clusters appeared to be linked to parvovirus B19, influenza, CMV and Epstein-Barr virus, according to a later analysis. Because HLA typing was unavailable for some donors at each locus, only the typed subset was used in association tests. The authors suggested that the approach could potentially be generalized to other disease states and immunological phenotypes. A cluster of highly shared sequence variants was judged likely to be a technical artifact of the sequencing pipeline. In a later genetic analysis, a missense DCLRE1C variant was associated with V-gene and J-gene trimming of TCR beta chains, and the association was replicated in an independent cohort. The presence/absence analyses assumed that sequencing depth was roughly uniform across donors, and that assumption may not be true. A further reported finding was that TCR beta sequences accurately predicted the HLA-A and HLA-B alleles for most subjects in the first cohort. A later analysis associated about 18,000 TCR beta sequences with specific HLA alleles at a false discovery rate of 0.05. The earlier analysis of about 600 of the donors excluded 15 to 20 rarely observed V segments, including chromosome 9 orphons, because counts were too low. The classifier was reported to diagnose cytomegalovirus status with high specificity and sensitivity in both the original and validation cohorts. The study gave a list of under 200 TCR beta chains associated with cytomegalovirus. In a later genetic analysis, fewer N-insertions in productive TCRs were reported among donors in an Asian-associated ancestry cluster than the roughly 700-donor mean. Across donors, most TCR sequences were observed very rarely, whereas some public TCRs were present in many individuals. In a later analysis, HLA-associated TCR beta chains showed more clonal expansion and lower generation probabilities than non-associated chains that were equally common. According to a later analysis, most CMV-associated TCR beta chains appeared to be HLA-restricted, and the HLA associations seemed to be driven largely by CMV exposure. CMV serostatus was the only immune exposure information available for the cohort. Correlated functional status among segregating V segments might be attributable to linkage disequilibrium, but an unknown experimental factor could not be ruled out. According to a later analysis, TCR association rates differed among HLA loci, with DRB1 alleles showing the most associated TCRs and HLA-C alleles showing the fewest. Three of the identified cytomegalovirus-associated TCR beta chains were confirmed in vitro to be specific for cytomegalovirus antigens. In an earlier analysis of approximately 590 of the donors, most TCR beta V segments appeared in productive rearrangements about 87% or about 30% of the time, broadly matching IMGT annotations. Strong co-occurrence of HLA alleles, especially DR and DQ, made assigning TCR associations to individual alleles difficult. Some IMGT-functional V segments, including TRBV6-2 and TRBV6-3, could not be distinguished by the 87-base-pair reads and were therefore excluded. In this cohort, only TCR beta chains were sequenced, and detectable features were limited by the absence of alpha or paired-chain data.

The method was the immunoSEQ multiplex PCR assay. For the multiplex PCR, a mixture combining 60 forward primers for TCR Vbeta segments and 13 reverse primers for TCR Jbeta segments was used. The CDR3 region of rearranged TCR beta genes was amplified from genomic DNA with a multiplex PCR assay. The amplified TCR beta libraries were sequenced on the Illumina HiSeq System as 87-base-pair reads. The published analysis was carried out like this. In a later analysis, some 80 million unique TCR beta chains were counted across the approximately 640 repertoires, and around 10 million of these chains were shared by at least two donors. Raw reads were error-corrected and collapsed into unique sequences with a nearest-neighbor algorithm that merged closely related sequences to remove PCR and sequencing errors. Alignment of CDR3 sequences to IMGT reference sequences was used to assign V, D and J gene segments. For a sequence to be retained, a match of at least six nucleotides to both a V gene segment and a J gene segment was required. Rearrangements were called productive when the CDR3 lacked stop codons and stayed in frame with V and J; all others were non-productive. Following IMGT convention, CDR3 was defined as the stretch from the second conserved V-encoded cysteine to the conserved J-encoded phenylalanine. In an earlier analysis of just under 600 of the donors, sequences lacking an unambiguous match to a single V gene segment were excluded. An earlier analysis of a few hundred of the donors classified V segments as functional when productive rearrangements were above 56.7% and as segregating when the standard deviation between donors was above 5%. To diagnose cytomegalovirus status from the catalog of TCR beta chain sequences, a statistical classification framework was built. In a later analysis, TCR nucleotide sequences were compared against IMGT/GENE-DB human TR gene sequences so that V and J genes could be assigned. A later analysis assigned CDR3 sequences and most-parsimonious VDJ recombination scenarios with the TCRdist pipeline. A later analysis defined each TCR beta chain by its CDR3 amino acid sequence plus V-gene family, and excluded reads lacking a unique V-gene family. A later analysis removed several hundred highly shared, low-generation-probability nucleotide sequences to deal with suspected cross-contamination and a sequencing artifact. For each public chain, a later analysis derived a clonal expansion index from normalized ranks of inferred template counts within each repertoire. Generation probabilities in a later analysis came from a VDJ recombination model fitted to out-of-frame rearrangements, and those results were checked against IGoR. Hypergeometric tests were used in a later analysis to score TCR-TCR, TCR-HLA and TCR-CMV co-occurrence, with a repertoire-size bias correction applied to the TCR pairs. A later analysis estimated false discovery rates by permuting HLA or CMV assignments 20 times. In a later analysis, co-occurring TCRs were grouped with DBSCAN, and TCRdist sequence similarity was added when clustering was performed within HLA-allele-positive subsets. Repertoires with fewer than 30,000 or more than 120,000 public chains were left out of co-occurrence clustering, as were roughly five repertoires with anomalous nucleotide sharing. In TCRdb, the immuneACCESS table is reduced to in-frame sequences with V and J assigned. These tables do not hold every clone; where another copy was compared, an unresolved V gene accounts for under half, and the others remain unexplained. That table gives V, J and clone size, and the DNA gave D and trimming. This sample holds 100,000 to 150,000 clones; 80% were observed only once. Under 4.5% of the sample belongs to the ten largest clones.

CDR1 and CDR2 are read off the germline V gene as SNHLY and FYNNEI. Including the terminal cysteine and phenylalanine, the CDR3 comprises 14 residues. CDR3 DNA is the only sequence kept; it has 42 bases, read in frame from the first base. Here V drops 4 bases and J drops 2 bases, and the junction holds 3 bases not matched to any gene. The rearrangement combines TRBV2 with TRBJ2-5, with 8 bases aligning to TRBD1. The origin of this receptor is a woman in her forties in good health and CMV-seronegative. The specimen was PBMCs. The CDR3 is CASSGTGRQETQYF. The bases are TGTGCCAGCAGTGGGACAGGGAGGCAAGAGACCCAGTACTTC.